Listed below are T cell receptor beta chains from one sample, sequenced in a study of beta chain bispecific antibodies for T cell cancers. These receptors have no identified antigens. TCRdb processed the 5' RACE reads anew with MiXCR; each CDR3 protein has one entry. The sample consists of tens of thousands of distinct CDR3 sequences, approximately 2.5% of them appearing once. Sequencing was carried out using healthy donor T cells cultured with leukemia cells. These receptors all stem from a human donor in good health. Some clones in this sample may be carry-over from other donors' samples. Each CDR3 is given with its conserved first and last residue. The D gene is left open where the match is weak. The size field is filled for only some rows; it gives once, few, many or a size class.

TGTGCCAGCAGTTTTAGCGGGGGGGGCCGGGAGACCCAGTACTTC CASSFSGGGRETQYF TRBD2 many TRBJ2-5 TRBV28
TGTGCCAGCAGACCCTCGGGCAGCCCTAACACTGAAGCTTTCTTT CASRPSGSPNTEAFF NA many TRBJ1-1 TRBV27
TGTGCCAGCAGCACACACCGGGGACAGAGCACCGGGGAGCTGTTTTTT CASSTHRGQSTGELFF TRBD1 many TRBJ2-2 TRBV11-2
TGTGCCAGCAGTCCCCGCCTAGCTAGCCGGAACACCGGGGAGCTGTTTTTT CASSPRLASRNTGELFF NA many TRBJ2-2 TRBV27
TGTGCCAGCAGCTGGGAGGGGAACACTGAAGCTTTCTTT CASSWEGNTEAFF NA NA TRBJ1-1 TRBV7-9
TGTGCCAGCAGCCACAACCAAGAGACCCAGTACTTC CASSHNQETQYF NA NA TRBJ2-5 TRBV3-1
TGTGCCAGCAGTTTGGGACTAGCGGGGAATCGGGACGGAGAGACCCAGTACTTC CASSLGLAGNRDGETQYF TRBD2 medium-sized TRBJ2-5 TRBV28
TGTGCCAGCAGCGGGGGAGTGGGGGACACTGAAGCTTTCTTT CASSGGVGDTEAFF NA many TRBJ1-1 TRBV27
TGTGCCAGCAGTGAAGTGTGGGGGGACACTGAAGCTTTCTTT CASSEVWGDTEAFF NA NA TRBJ1-1 TRBV6-1
TGTGCCAGCAGCTTAGCTCGACTAGCGGTACAAGAGACCCAGTACTTC CASSLARLAVQETQYF TRBD2 few TRBJ2-5 TRBV7-8
TGTGCCAGCAGTTTTGGGCCGGAGAACGGCTACACCTTC CASSFGPENGYTF NA NA TRBJ1-2 TRBV27
TGTGCCACCAGCCCCAGGGGCGCGGGAGGGGCCAACGTCCTGACTTTC CATSPRGAGGANVLTF NA many TRBJ2-6 TRBV15
TGTGCCATCAGTCCGGACGGATATGACACCGGGGAGCTGTTTTTT CAISPDGYDTGELFF NA many TRBJ2-2 TRBV10-3
TGTGCCAGCAGTCCCCACAGGAATAATCAGCCCCAGCATTTT CASSPHRNNQPQHF NA many TRBJ1-5 TRBV12-3/TRBV12-4
TGCAGTGCTAGAGAGCCGGTCCTCTATGGCTACACCTTC CSAREPVLYGYTF NA medium-sized TRBJ1-2 TRBV20-1
TGTGCCAGCAGTGATCTGACAGTGCAAGAGACCCAGTACTTC CASSDLTVQETQYF NA many TRBJ2-5 TRBV2
TGTGCCAGCAGCTTCGATCGACCCCCCGCTGAAGCTTTCTTT CASSFDRPPAEAFF NA many TRBJ1-1 TRBV27
TGCAGCGTTGGGTCAGGGGGGTTAGACTACGAGCAGTACTTC CSVGSGGLDYEQYF NA many TRBJ2-7 TRBV29-1
TGTGCCAGCAGCTCTAAGCGGGGGGACCAAGAGACCCAGTACTTC CASSSKRGDQETQYF TRBD2 medium-sized TRBJ2-5 TRBV11-2
TGCGCCAGCAGCAACGAGGACAGGGTAGAGCAGTACTTC CASSNEDRVEQYF TRBD1 many TRBJ2-7 TRBV5-1